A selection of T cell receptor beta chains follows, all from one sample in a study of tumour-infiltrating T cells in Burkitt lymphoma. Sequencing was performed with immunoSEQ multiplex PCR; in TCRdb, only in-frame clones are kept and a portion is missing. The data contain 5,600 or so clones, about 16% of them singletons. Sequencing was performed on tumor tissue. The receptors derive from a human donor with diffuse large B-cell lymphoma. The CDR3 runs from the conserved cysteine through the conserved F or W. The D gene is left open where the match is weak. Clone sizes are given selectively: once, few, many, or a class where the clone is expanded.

CDR3: CASSQDTGGFDEQYF
DNA: TGTGCCAGCAGCCAAGATACGGGGGGTTTCGACGAGCAGTACTTC
size: NA
J: TRBJ2-7
V: TRBV4-2
D: TRBD2

CDR3: CASSFEGNQPQHF
DNA: TGTGCCAGCAGCTTTGAAGGCAATCAGCCCCAGCATTTT
size: few
J: TRBJ1-5
V: TRBV11-2
D: NA

CDR3: CASSKWAGAASYNEQFF
DNA: TGTGCCAGTAGTAAATGGGCAGGGGCTGCCTCCTACAATGAGCAGTTCTTC
size: NA
J: TRBJ2-1
V: TRBV19
D: NA

CDR3: CASSPEGNTQYF
DNA: TGTGCCAGCAGCCCCGAGGGAAATACGCAGTATTTT
size: few
J: TRBJ2-3
V: TRBV14
D: NA

CDR3: CASSSSGAYNEQFF
DNA: TGTGCCAGCAGCTCATCCGGGGCCTACAATGAGCAGTTCTTC
size: few
J: TRBJ2-1
V: TRBV5-6
D: NA

CDR3: CASSLEAGLDAYEQYF
DNA: TGTGCCAGCAGCTTAGAGGCGGGTTTGGATGCCTACGAGCAGTACTTC
size: few
J: TRBJ2-7
V: TRBV7-2
D: NA

CDR3: CASSLSSGVYNEQFF
DNA: TGTGCCAGCAGCTTGAGTAGCGGGGTCTACAATGAGCAGTTCTTC
size: NA
J: TRBJ2-1
V: TRBV7-2
D: TRBD2

CDR3: CASDREETQYF
DNA: TGTGCCAGCGACAGGGAGGAGACCCAGTACTTC
size: NA
J: TRBJ2-5
V: TRBV2
D: TRBD1

CDR3: CASSLGDRGYEQYF
DNA: TGCGCCAGCAGCTTGGGGGACAGGGGGTACGAGCAGTACTTC
size: NA
J: TRBJ2-7
V: TRBV5-1
D: TRBD1

CDR3: CASSEARPPTNEKLFF
DNA: TGTGCCAGCAGTGAGGCACGACCTCCAACTAATGAAAAACTGTTTTTT
size: few
J: TRBJ1-4
V: TRBV2
D: NA

CDR3: CASSGVLWDTEAFF
DNA: TGTGCCAGTAGTGGGGTCTTATGGGACACTGAAGCTTTCTTT
size: NA
J: TRBJ1-1
V: TRBV19
D: NA

CDR3: CAWNEGGTEAFF
DNA: TGTGCCTGGAACGAGGGGGGGACTGAAGCTTTCTTT
size: few
J: TRBJ1-1
V: TRBV30
D: NA

CDR3: CASSGGRQELAKNIQYF
DNA: TGTGCCAGCAGCGGAGGGAGACAGGAACTAGCCAAAAACATTCAGTACTTC
size: NA
J: TRBJ2-4
V: TRBV21-1
D: NA

CDR3: CAVTGTSGYNEQFF
DNA: TGTGCCGTTACCGGGACTAGCGGATACAATGAGCAGTTCTTC
size: NA
J: TRBJ2-1
V: TRBV7-6
D: TRBD2

CDR3: CASSFGGRAEAFF
DNA: TGCGCCAGCAGCTTCGGGGGTCGAGCTGAAGCTTTCTTT
size: few
J: TRBJ1-1
V: TRBV5-1
D: NA

CDR3: CASSQEDHFTDTQYF
DNA: TGCGCCAGCAGCCAAGAGGACCATTTCACAGATACGCAGTATTTT
size: NA
J: TRBJ2-3
V: TRBV4-1
D: NA

CDR3: CSVDQGGGYTF
DNA: TGCAGCGTTGACCAGGGAGGTGGCTACACCTTC
size: NA
J: TRBJ1-2
V: TRBV29-1
D: NA

CDR3: CASSPRLAGSYNEQFF
DNA: TGTGCCAGCTCACCCAGACTAGCGGGCTCCTACAATGAGCAGTTCTTC
size: few
J: TRBJ2-1
V: TRBV18
D: TRBD2

CDR3: CASSPFRATGELFF
DNA: TGTGCCAGCTCACCCTTTAGGGCCACCGGGGAGCTGTTTTTT
size: NA
J: TRBJ2-2
V: TRBV18
D: NA

CDR3: CASSGGYNQPQHF
DNA: TGTGCCAGCAGCGGGGGTTACAATCAGCCCCAGCATTTT
size: NA
J: TRBJ1-5
V: TRBV9
D: NA

CDR3: CASSFDAASDYEQYF
DNA: TGTGCCAGCAGCTTTGACGCAGCTTCCGACTACGAGCAGTACTTC
size: NA
J: TRBJ2-7
V: TRBV5-4
D: NA

CDR3: CASSPRLADPYEQYF
DNA: TGTGCCAGCAGCCCCCGTCTAGCGGATCCCTACGAGCAGTACTTC
size: NA
J: TRBJ2-7
V: TRBV5-4
D: TRBD2

CDR3: CASSQANGYEQYF
DNA: TGTGCCAGCAGCCAAGCGAACGGCTACGAGCAGTACTTC
size: few
J: TRBJ2-7
V: TRBV4-2
D: NA

CDR3: CASSEYGYRAGRTTGELFF
DNA: TGCGCCAGCAGTGAATACGGCTACCGGGCCGGCCGAACAACCGGGGAGCTGTTTTTT
size: NA
J: TRBJ2-2
V: TRBV10-1
D: NA

CDR3: CASSLGRNTEAFF
DNA: TGTGCCAGCAGCTTAGGGCGGAACACTGAAGCTTTCTTT
size: NA
J: TRBJ1-1
V: TRBV7-8
D: NA

CDR3: CASSLAGRATEAFF
DNA: TGTGCCAGCAGCTTAGCAGGCAGGGCCACTGAAGCTTTCTTT
size: few
J: TRBJ1-1
V: TRBV7-2
D: NA